This T cell receptor (beta chain) was retrieved from a study of CD8 T cells in ankylosing spondylitis. Study-level points and caveats: A subset of motif variants has previously been described in the synovial fluid and blood of reactive arthritis. Apparently characteristic of ankylosing spondylitis blood was a TCR beta motif (roughly eight highly homologous variants). Matched synovial fluid from ankylosing spondylitis patients was reported to be enriched for disease-linked clones.

The CDR3 has 13 amino acids. Germline lookup yields CDR1 MNHEY and CDR2 SVGEGT. V shed 6 bases, J shed 6 bases, and the junction held 7 bases outside the gene matches. Many counts were recorded for this clonotype. Its antigen is still unknown. Scientists made TCR beta libraries using quantitative 5'-RACE with molecular barcodes. TCRdb processed the 5' RACE reads anew with MiXCR; each CDR3 protein has one entry. The repertoire consists of 450,000 to 550,000 distinct CDR3 sequences, with 5.3% occurring once and the leading ten covering roughly 3.2%. This receptor was taken from a male donor with ankylosing spondylitis. The sequencing sample was made of blood, either unsorted or a sorted T cell fraction (not recorded which). The gene calls are TRBV6-2 or TRBV6-3 and TRBJ2-7; 8 nucleotides line up with TRBD1. The CDR3 DNA reads as TGTGCCAGCAGCGGGACAGGTTTTGGCGAGCAGTACTTC. Its protein is CASSGTGFGEQYF.